This T cell receptor beta chain was identified during a study of OX40 agonist ivuxolimab in advanced cancers. Study context: Patients with prior anti-PD-1, anti-PD-L1 or anti-CTLA-4 therapy were eligible; roughly 40% had some. Regarding the study as a whole: Researchers report that CD8+ T cells had, on average, more expanded clones than CD4+.

On this clone: Its target is unknown.

Method: immunoSEQ multiplex PCR; TCRdb's copy keeps in-frame clones and lacks some. There are approximately 13,000 clones in the sample; 77% occur only once, and under 35% lies in the top ten. Germline CDR1 LNHDA, CDR2 SQIVND (reference sequence). V was clipped by 6 bases and J by 6 bases; unmatched bases: 12. The CDR3 covers 15 residues. The receptor was isolated from an adult with an advanced solid tumor such as melanoma, head and neck, liver or kidney cancer. The sample in question was CD4+ or CD8+ T cells sorted from blood, obtained in a trial of the OX40 agonist ivuxolimab. V and J are TRBV19 and TRBJ2-7; the match to TRBD1 covers 9 bases. The CDR3 DNA reads TGTGCCAGTAGAGGGGCGGGACAGGGAGCTTCCGAGCAGTACTTC. Translated, it gives CASRGAGQGASEQYF.